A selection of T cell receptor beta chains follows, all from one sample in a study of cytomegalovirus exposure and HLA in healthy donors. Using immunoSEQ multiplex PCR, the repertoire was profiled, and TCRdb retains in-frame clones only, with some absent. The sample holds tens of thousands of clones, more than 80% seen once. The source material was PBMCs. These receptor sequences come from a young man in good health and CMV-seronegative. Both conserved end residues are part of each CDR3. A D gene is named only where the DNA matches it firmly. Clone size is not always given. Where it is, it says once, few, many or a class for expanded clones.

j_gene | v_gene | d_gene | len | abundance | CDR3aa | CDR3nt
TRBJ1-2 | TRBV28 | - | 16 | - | CASSFVGGMSSGGYTF | TGTGCCAGCAGTTTTGTAGGGGGAATGTCCTCGGGAGGCTACACCTTC
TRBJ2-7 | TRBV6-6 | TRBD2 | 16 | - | CASIGTSGSLAYEQYF | TGTGCCAGCATCGGGACTAGCGGGAGCCTGGCCTACGAGCAGTACTTC
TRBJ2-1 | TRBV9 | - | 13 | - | CASSDIAHNEQFF | TGTGCCAGCAGCGACATAGCCCATAATGAGCAGTTCTTC
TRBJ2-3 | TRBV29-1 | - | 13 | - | CSVGPSAKDTQYF | TGCAGCGTTGGACCCAGCGCCAAAGATACGCAGTATTTT
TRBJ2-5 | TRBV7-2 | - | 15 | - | CASSLSAGARETQYF | TGTGCCAGCAGCTTATCTGCAGGGGCGAGGGAGACCCAGTACTTC
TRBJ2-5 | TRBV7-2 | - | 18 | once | CASSHRSPIREPQETQYF | TGTGCCAGCAGCCACCGGAGCCCGATCAGGGAACCCCAAGAGACCCAGTACTTC
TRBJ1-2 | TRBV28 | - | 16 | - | CASRVMGGTIYYGYTF | TGTGCCAGCCGTGTGATGGGGGGGACCATTTACTATGGCTACACCTTC
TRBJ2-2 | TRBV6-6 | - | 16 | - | CASTIARTAMAGELFF | TGTGCCAGCACCATAGCCAGGACAGCTATGGCCGGGGAGCTGTTTTTT
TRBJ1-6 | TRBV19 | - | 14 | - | CASSRQSYNSPLHF | TGTGCCAGTAGTAGACAGTCTTATAATTCACCCCTCCACTTT
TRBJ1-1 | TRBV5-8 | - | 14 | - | CASSLGHRNTEAFF | TGTGCCAGCAGCCTGGGACATAGGAACACTGAAGCTTTCTTT
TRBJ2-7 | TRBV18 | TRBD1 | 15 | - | CASSPPTGGEYEQYF | TGTGCCAGCTCACCACCGACAGGGGGCGAATACGAGCAGTACTTC
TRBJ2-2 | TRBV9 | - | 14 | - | CASSVDGGNGELFF | TGTGCCAGCAGCGTAGATGGAGGGAACGGGGAGCTGTTTTTT
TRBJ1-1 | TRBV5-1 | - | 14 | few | CASSLVGAIAEAFF | TGCGCCAGCAGCTTGGTGGGGGCTATAGCTGAAGCTTTCTTT
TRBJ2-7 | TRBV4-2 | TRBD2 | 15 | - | CASSQEGLGTYEQYF | TGTGCCAGCAGCCAAGAAGGACTAGGGACCTACGAGCAGTACTTC
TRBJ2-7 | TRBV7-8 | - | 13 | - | CASSPRVAGEQYF | TGTGCCAGCAGCCCAAGGGTGGCGGGGGAGCAGTACTTC
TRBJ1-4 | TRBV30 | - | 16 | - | CARTERGGRTNEKLFF | TGTGCCCGAACCGAACGGGGGGGGAGGACTAATGAAAAACTGTTTTTT
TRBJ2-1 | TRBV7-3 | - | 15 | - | CASSFSRDFTNEQFF | TGTGCCAGCAGCTTCTCCCGGGACTTCACTAATGAGCAGTTCTTC
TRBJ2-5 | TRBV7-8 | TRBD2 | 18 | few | CASSLALGLGKLQETQYF | TGTGCCAGCAGCTTAGCCTTGGGACTAGGGAAATTACAAGAGACCCAGTACTTC
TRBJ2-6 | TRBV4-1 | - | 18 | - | CASSYPAEVSSGANVLTF | TGCGCCAGCAGCTATCCCGCCGAGGTTAGCTCTGGGGCCAACGTCCTGACTTTC